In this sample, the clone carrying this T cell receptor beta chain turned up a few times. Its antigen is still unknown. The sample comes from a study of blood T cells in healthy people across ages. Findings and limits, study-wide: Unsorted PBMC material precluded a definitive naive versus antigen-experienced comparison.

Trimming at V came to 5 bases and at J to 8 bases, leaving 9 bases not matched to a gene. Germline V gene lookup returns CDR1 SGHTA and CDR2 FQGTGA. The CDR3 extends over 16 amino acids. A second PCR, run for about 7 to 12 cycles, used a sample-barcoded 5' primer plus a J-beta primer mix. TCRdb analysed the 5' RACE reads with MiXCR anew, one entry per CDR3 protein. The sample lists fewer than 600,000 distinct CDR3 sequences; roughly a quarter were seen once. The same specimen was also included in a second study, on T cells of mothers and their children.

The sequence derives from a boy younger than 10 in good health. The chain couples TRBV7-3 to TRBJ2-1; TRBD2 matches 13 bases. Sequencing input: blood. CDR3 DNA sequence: TGTGCCAGCAGCCCACGACTAGCGGGGGGTCGGGATGAGCAGTTCTTC. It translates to CASSPRLAGGRDEQFF.